This T cell receptor beta chain is from a study of blood T cell repertoires in COVID-19. The wider study: COVID-19 samples, acute and convalescent, were from the United States, Italy and Spain. PBMCs, B-cell-depleted T cells, or T cells provided the cDNA or gDNA that made up the material.

There are 16 residues in the CDR3. CDR1 is KGHSH, CDR2 LQKENI, per germline. The V segment lost 4 bases and the J segment 3 bases; nucleotides outside the gene matches: 6. Per the original methods: Estimation of nucleated cell counts was performed using reference gene primer amplification. Sequencing used immunoSEQ multiplex PCR; TCRdb keeps in-frame clones, though not all of them. The V and J calls and clone size come from that table; D and trimming were worked out from the DNA. The sample carries roughly 140,000 clones, roughly 80% recorded once. The sequence derives from a man in his 60s with acute or convalescent COVID-19. The chain links TRBV18 to TRBJ1-2, with 12 bases identical to TRBD1. Sequencing was performed on peripheral blood. In DNA form, the CDR3 reads TGTGCCAGCTCACGGGGACAGGGGGCGCTCCACTATGGCTACACCTTC. Its translation is CASSRGQGALHYGYTF. Together with reference TRBV18 and TRBJ1-2, the CDR3 gives the full variable domain: NAGVMQNPRHLVRRRGQEARLRCSPMKGHSHVYWYRQLPEEGLKFMVYLQKENIIDESGMPKERFSAEFPKEGPSILRIQQVVRGDSAAYFCASSRGQGALHYGYTFGSGTRLTVV.